This section outlines one T cell receptor (beta chain) sequence together with its context. It may be a read error: a sequence one base away is much more abundant. The second PCR ran about 6 to 12 cycles with a sample-barcoded 5' primer and J-beta primers. TCRdb analysed the 5' RACE reads with MiXCR anew, one entry per CDR3 protein. The data show around 850,000 distinct CDR3 sequences, about 36% seen once. This entry belongs to a study of blood T cells in healthy people across ages. V was pared by 0 bases and J by 10 bases, with 11 bases of the junction left unmatched. This CDR3 is built from 16 residues. Looked up from germline, CDR1 is DFQATT and CDR2 is SNEGSKA (reference sequence).

V and J are TRBV20-1 and TRBJ2-1, with TRBD2 identical over 11 bases. Sequencing was performed on blood. This clonotype was obtained from a man younger than 30 in good health. In DNA form, the CDR3 reads TGCAGTGCTAGAGACCCCTCTAGCGGGGGGCCCTACGAGCAGTTCTTC. Amino acid sequence: CSARDPSSGGPYEQFF.